This T cell receptor (beta chain) comes out of a study of OX40 agonist ivuxolimab in advanced cancers. Trimming shortened V by 4 bases and J by 4 bases, and 5 bases separated the two germline ends. The CDR3 has 11 amino acids. Using immunoSEQ multiplex PCR, the repertoire was profiled, and TCRdb retains in-frame clones only, with some absent. The sample holds tens of thousands of clones; about 87% are singletons and the top ten take 7.4%. Source: CD4+ or CD8+ T cells sorted from blood, taken in a trial of the OX40 agonist ivuxolimab. This clonotype was sampled from an adult with an advanced solid tumor such as melanoma, head and neck, liver or kidney cancer. The gene calls are TRBV23-1 and TRBJ2-7; D unclear. TRBV23-1 is recorded as an ORF, its role being uncertain. Here the CDR3 DNA reads TGCGCCAGCAGTCCCTTTTACGAGCAGTACTTC. Protein: CASSPFYEQYF.